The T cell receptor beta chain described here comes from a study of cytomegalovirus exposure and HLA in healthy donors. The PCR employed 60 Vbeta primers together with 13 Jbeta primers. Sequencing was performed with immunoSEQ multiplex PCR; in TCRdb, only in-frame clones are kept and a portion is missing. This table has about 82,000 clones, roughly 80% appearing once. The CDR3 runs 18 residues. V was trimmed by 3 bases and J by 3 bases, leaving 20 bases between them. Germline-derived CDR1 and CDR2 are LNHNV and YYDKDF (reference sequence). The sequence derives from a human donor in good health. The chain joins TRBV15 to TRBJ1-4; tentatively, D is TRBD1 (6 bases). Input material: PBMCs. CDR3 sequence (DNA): TGTGCCACCAGCAGTTGGGTAGGGGGTTTGAGCTCTAATGAAAAACTGTTTTTT. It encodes CATSSWVGGLSSNEKLFF.